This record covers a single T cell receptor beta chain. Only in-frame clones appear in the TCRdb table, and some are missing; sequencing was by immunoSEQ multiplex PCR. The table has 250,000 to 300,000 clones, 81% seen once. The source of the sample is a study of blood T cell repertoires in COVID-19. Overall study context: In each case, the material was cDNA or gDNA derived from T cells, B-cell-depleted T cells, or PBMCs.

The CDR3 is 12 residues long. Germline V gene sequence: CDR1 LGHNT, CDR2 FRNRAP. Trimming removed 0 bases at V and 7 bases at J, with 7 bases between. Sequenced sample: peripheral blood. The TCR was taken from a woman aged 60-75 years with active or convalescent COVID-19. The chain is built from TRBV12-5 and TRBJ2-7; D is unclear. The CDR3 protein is CASGLVRGEQYF. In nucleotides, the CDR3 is TGTGCTAGTGGTTTGGTACGAGGAGAGCAGTACTTC.